This TCR beta chain was recorded in a study of T cells after yellow fever vaccination. From the 5' RACE reads, TCRdb called clonotypes with MiXCR, one entry per CDR3 protein. The sample includes 230,000 or so distinct CDR3 sequences, more than 3.5% of them seen just once. This clonotype was counted many times. CDR3 length: 15 residues. The V gene end was trimmed by 1 base and the J gene end by 4 bases; junction bases not matched to a gene: 7. The V gene's germline CDR1 is MGHRA and CDR2 YSYEKL. The chain uses TRBV4-1 and TRBJ2-7; TRBD1 matches at 7 bases. Source: PBMCs, taken 15 days after the yellow fever booster vaccination. The receptor's source is a young man who received the YFV17D yellow fever vaccine. CDR3 region: CASSQGQGSSYEQYF. CDR3 DNA: TGCGCCAGCAGCCAAGGACAGGGTTCGAGTTACGAGCAGTACTTC.